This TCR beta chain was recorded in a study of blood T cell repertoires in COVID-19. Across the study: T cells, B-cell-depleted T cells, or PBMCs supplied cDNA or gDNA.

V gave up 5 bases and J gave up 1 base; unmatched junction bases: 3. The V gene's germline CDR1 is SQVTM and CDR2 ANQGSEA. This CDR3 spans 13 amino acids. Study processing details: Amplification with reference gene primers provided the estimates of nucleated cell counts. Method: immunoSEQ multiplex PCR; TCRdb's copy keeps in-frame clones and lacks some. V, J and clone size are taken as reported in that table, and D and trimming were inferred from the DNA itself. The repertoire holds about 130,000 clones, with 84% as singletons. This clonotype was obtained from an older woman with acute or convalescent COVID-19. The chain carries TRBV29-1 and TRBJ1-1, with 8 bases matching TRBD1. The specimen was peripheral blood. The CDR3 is CSVNRGANTEAFF. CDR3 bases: TGCAGCGTTAACAGGGGGGCGAACACTGAAGCTTTCTTT.